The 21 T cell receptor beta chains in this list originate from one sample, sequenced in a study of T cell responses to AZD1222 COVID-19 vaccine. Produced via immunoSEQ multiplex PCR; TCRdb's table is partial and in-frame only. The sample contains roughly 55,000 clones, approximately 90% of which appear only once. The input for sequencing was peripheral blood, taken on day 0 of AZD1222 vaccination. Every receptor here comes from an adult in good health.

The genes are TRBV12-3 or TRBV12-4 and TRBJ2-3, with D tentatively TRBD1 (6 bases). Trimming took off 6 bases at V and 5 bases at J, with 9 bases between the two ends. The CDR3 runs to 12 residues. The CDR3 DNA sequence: TGTGCCAGCAGGCCAGGGGTAGATACGCAGTATTTT. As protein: CASRPGVDTQYF.

The CDR3 loop reads CASRGGSTDYGYTF. CDR3 nucleotide sequence: TGTGCCAGTAGAGGGGGGAGTACCGACTATGGCTACACCTTC. This rearrangement joins TRBV19 to TRBJ1-2; a possible D gene is TRBD1 (6 bases). This CDR3 has 14 residues. Germline V CDR1 and CDR2: LNHDA, SQIVND (reference sequence). Trimming removed 6 bases at V and 3 bases at J, with 14 bases between.

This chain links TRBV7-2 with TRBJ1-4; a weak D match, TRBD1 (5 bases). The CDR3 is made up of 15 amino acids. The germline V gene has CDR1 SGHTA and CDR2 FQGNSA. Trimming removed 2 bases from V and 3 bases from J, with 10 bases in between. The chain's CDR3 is CASSLHQGPNEKLFF. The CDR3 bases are TGTGCCAGCAGCTTACACCAGGGTCCTAATGAAAAACTGTTTTTT. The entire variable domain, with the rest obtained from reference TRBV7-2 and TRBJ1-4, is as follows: GAGVSQSPSNKVTEKGKDVELRCDPISGHTALYWYRQSLGQGLEFLIYFQGNSAPDKSGLPSDRFSAERTGGSVSTLTIQRTQQEDSAVYLCASSLHQGPNEKLFFGSGTQLSVL.

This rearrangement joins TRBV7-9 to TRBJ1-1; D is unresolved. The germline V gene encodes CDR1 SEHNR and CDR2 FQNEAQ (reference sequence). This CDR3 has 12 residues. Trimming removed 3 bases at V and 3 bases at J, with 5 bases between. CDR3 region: CASSFDYTEAFF. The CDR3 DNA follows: TGTGCCAGCAGCTTCGACTACACTGAAGCTTTCTTT. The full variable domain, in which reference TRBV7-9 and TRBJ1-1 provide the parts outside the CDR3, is DTGVSQNPRHKITKRGQNVTFRCDPISEHNRLYWYRQTLGQGPEFLTYFQNEAQLEKSRLLSDRFSAERPKGSFSTLEIQRTEQGDSAMYLCASSFDYTEAFFGQGTRLTVV.

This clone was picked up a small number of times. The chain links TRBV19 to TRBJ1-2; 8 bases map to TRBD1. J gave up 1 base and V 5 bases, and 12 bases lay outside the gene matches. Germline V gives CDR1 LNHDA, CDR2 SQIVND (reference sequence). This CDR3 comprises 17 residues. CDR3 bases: TGTGCCAGTAGTGCTACAGGGGGAATGCGCTTTAACTATGGCTACACCTTC. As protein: CASSATGGMRFNYGYTF.

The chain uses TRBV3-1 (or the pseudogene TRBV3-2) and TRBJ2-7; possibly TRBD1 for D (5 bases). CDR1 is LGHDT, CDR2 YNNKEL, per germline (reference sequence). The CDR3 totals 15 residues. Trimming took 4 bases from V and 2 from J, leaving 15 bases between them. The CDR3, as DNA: TGTGCCAGCAGCCCGGACACAATCCGGGCCTACGAGCAGTACTTC. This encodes CASSPDTIRAYEQYF.

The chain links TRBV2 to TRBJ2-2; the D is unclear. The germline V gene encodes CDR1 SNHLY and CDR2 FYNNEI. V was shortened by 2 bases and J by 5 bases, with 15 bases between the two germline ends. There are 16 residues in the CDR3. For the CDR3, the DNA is TGTGCCAGCAGTGAAACTGCCCCCGGCCGGACCGGGGAGCTGTTTTTT. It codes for CASSETAPGRTGELFF.

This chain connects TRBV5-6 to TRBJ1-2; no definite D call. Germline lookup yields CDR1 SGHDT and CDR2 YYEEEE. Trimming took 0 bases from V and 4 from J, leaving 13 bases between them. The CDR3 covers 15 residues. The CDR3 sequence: CASSLGGDLSYGYTF. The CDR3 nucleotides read TGTGCCAGCAGCTTGGGAGGAGATCTCTCCTATGGCTACACCTTC.

As DNA, the CDR3 is TGTGCCAGCAGCCTACAGAGAAACGAGCAGTACTTC. Its protein product is CASSLQRNEQYF. The gene calls are TRBV6-2 or TRBV6-3 and TRBJ2-7; no clear D. V lost 6 bases to trimming and J lost 5 bases, with 11 bases between them. Germline V gene lookup returns CDR1 MNHEY and CDR2 SVGEGT. CDR3 length: 12 residues.

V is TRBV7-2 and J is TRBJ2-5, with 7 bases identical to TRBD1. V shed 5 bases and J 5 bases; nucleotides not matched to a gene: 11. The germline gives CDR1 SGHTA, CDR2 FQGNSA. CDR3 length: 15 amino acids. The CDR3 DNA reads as TGTGCCAGCAGCCATGGACAGGCGCCTCGGGAGACCCAGTACTTC. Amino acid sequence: CASSHGQAPRETQYF.

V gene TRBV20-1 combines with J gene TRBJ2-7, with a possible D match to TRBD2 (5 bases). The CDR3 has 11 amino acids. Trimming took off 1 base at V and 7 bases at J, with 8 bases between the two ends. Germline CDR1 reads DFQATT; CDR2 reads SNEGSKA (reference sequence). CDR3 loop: CSARAGREQYF. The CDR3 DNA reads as TGCAGTGCTAGAGCGGGAAGGGAGCAGTACTTC.

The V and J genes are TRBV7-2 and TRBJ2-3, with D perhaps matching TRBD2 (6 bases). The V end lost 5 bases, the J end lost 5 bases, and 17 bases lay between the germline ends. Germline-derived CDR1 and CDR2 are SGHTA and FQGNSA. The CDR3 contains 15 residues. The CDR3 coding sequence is TGTGCCAGCAGCCCGACTAGTCCGGGGCGAGATACGCAGTATTTT. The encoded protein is CASSPTSPGRDTQYF.

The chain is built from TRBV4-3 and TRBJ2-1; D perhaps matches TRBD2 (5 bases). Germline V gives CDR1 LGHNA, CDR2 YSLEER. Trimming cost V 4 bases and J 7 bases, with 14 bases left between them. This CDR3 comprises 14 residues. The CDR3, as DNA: TGCGCCAGCAGCCCCGGTTGGAGGTCAAATGAGCAGTTCTTC. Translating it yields CASSPGWRSNEQFF.

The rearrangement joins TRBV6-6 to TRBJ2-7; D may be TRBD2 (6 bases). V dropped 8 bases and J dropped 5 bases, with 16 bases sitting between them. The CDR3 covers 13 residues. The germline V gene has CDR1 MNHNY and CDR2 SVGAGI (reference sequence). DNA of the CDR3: TGTGCCAGCGTATCCAACCCGGGGGACGAGCAGTACTTC. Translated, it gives CASVSNPGDEQYF.

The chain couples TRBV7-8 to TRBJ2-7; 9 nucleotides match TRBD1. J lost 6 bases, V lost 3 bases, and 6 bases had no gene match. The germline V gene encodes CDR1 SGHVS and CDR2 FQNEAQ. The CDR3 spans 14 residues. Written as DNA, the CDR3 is TGTGCCAGCAGCTTGGGACAGGGTGCCTCCGAGCAGTACTTC. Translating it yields CASSLGQGASEQYF.

The DNA of the CDR3 is TGTGCCAGTAGTATTGGGGGGGCCGGCCAGCCCCAGCATTTT. Residues: CASSIGGAGQPQHF. J is TRBJ1-5 and V is TRBV19, with D possibly matching TRBD1 (6 bases). Germline CDR1 is LNHDA and CDR2 is SQIVND (reference sequence). The CDR3 contains 14 residues. The V end lost 3 bases, the J end lost 7 bases, and 13 bases lay between the germline ends. Together with reference TRBV19 and TRBJ1-5, the CDR3 gives the full variable domain: DGGITQSPKYLFRKEGQNVTLSCEQNLNHDAMYWYRQDPGQGLRLIYYSQIVNDFQKGDIAEGYSVSREKKESFPLTVTSAQKNPTAFYLCASSIGGAGQPQHFGDGTRLSIL.

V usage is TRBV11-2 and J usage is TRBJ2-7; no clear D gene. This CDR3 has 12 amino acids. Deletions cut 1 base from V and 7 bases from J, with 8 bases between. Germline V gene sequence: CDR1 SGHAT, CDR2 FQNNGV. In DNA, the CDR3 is TGTGCCAGCAGCTTAGGAGGAGAGGAGCAGTACTTC. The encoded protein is CASSLGGEEQYF.

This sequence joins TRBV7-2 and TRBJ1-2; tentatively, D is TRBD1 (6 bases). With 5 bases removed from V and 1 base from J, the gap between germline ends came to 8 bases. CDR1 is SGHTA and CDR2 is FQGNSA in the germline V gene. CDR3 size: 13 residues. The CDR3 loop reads CASSPDSNYGYTF. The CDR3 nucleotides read TGTGCCAGCAGCCCGGACAGTAACTATGGCTACACCTTC.

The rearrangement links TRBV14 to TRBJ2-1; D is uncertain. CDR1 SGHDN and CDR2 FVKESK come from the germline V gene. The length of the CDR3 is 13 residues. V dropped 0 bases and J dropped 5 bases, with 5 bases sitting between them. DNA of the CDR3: TGTGCCAGCAGCCAAGAATCCCACAATGAGCAGTTCTTC. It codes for CASSQESHNEQFF.

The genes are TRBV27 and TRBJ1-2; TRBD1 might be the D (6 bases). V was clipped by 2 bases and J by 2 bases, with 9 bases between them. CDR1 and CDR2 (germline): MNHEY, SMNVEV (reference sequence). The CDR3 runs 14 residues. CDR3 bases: TGTGCCAGCAGTTTACCCCAGGGGAACTATGGCTACACCTTC. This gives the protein CASSLPQGNYGYTF.

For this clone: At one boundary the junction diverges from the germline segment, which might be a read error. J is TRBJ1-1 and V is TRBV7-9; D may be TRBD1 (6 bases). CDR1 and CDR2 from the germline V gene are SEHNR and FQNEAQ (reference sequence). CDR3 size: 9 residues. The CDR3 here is CASSYRASF. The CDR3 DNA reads TGTGCCAGCAGCTACAGGGCCTCTTTT.